The next 12 T cell receptor beta chains were all read from a single sample in a study of spatial heterogeneity in lung cancer. TCRdb re-called the 5' RACE reads through MiXCR, storing one row per CDR3 protein. The sample includes some 87,000 distinct CDR3 sequences, approximately 8.2% of them seen just once. As for time point: sample taken at primary tumor resection. Whole RNA obtained from tumor, nontumor lung or frozen PBMC underwent sequencing without sorting. Sample: PBMCs, taken at surgery. These receptors were taken from a male donor with early-stage non-small cell lung cancer.

The chain employs TRBV6-2 or TRBV6-3 and TRBJ2-5, with D perhaps matching TRBD1 (5 bases). The CDR3 extends over 12 amino acids. CDR1 MNHEY and CDR2 SVGEGT come from the germline V gene. V was clipped by 8 bases and J by 5 bases, with 12 bases between them. CDR3 sequence reads: CASGHIRETQYF. DNA of the CDR3: TGTGCCAGCGGACACATACGGGAGACCCAGTACTTC.

This clonotype was counted many times. The genes are TRBV28 and TRBJ2-2; unclear D gene. The ends were cut back, 3 bases at V and 1 base at J, with 9 bases in the middle. CDR1 is MDHEN and CDR2 is SYDVKM in the germline V gene. The CDR3 has 15 residues. The CDR3 spells CASSLIARNTGELFF. For the CDR3, the DNA is TGTGCCAGCAGTTTGATCGCGCGGAACACCGGGGAGCTGTTTTTT.

This clonotype came up many times. V usage is TRBV10-3 and J usage is TRBJ1-1; TRBD1 is a possible D gene (6 bases). Germline V lookup: CDR1 ENHRY, CDR2 SYGVKD. Trimming left V 6 bases short and J 0 bases short, with 8 bases between. This CDR3 contains 13 residues. The chain's CDR3 is CAIRQGLNTEAFF. The CDR3 coding sequence is TGTGCCATCAGACAGGGTCTGAACACTGAAGCTTTCTTT.

In this sample, this clonotype turned up a few times. The chain recombines TRBV5-4 with TRBJ2-5, with D hard to call. This CDR3 region has 15 residues. V gave up 2 bases and J gave up 4 bases, with 15 bases separating them. Per germline, CDR1 SGHNT and CDR2 YYREEE (reference sequence). DNA for the CDR3: TGTGCCAGCAGCTTACCAGGCAAGGCAGGAGAGACCCAGTACTTC. Translated, it gives CASSLPGKAGETQYF.

With respect to this clonotype: A clone one base away is much larger, so this may be a read error. The V and J genes are TRBV4-2 and TRBJ1-5, with unresolved D. The CDR3 has 15 residues. Per the germline V gene, CDR1 is LGHNA and CDR2 is YNFKEQ. The CDR3 DNA sequence: TGTGCCATCAGCCAAGGACGCTGGGGCAATCAGCCCCAGCATTTT. Protein: CAISQGRWGNQPQHF.

In this sample, this clonotype turned up many times. The rearrangement uses TRBV5-1 and TRBJ1-5; D is possibly TRBD1 (5 bases). V was pared by 2 bases and J by 5 bases, with 11 bases between. The germline gives CDR1 SGHRS, CDR2 YFSETQ. CDR3 length equals 14 residues. DNA of the CDR3: TGCGCCAGCAGCTTTTCGGGGGATGATCAGCCCCAGCATTTT. Its translation: CASSFSGDDQPQHF.

This clonotype was observed at least ten times. This sequence joins TRBV20-1 and TRBJ1-1, with D unclear. The V end was cut by 6 bases, the J end by 1 base, with 12 bases between. Per the germline V gene, CDR1 is DFQATT and CDR2 is SNEGSKA (reference sequence). This CDR3 is built from 13 residues. CDR3 protein: CSAYKSRNTEAFF. The CDR3 coding sequence is TGCAGTGCGTATAAGTCCAGGAACACTGAAGCTTTCTTT.

This clonotype was seen repeatedly, ten times or more. The chain combines TRBV3-1 with TRBJ1-6; TRBD1 matches 10 bases. CDR3 length: 15 residues. The trim removed 4 bases at V and 8 bases at J, leaving 5 bases unmatched. The germline V gene has CDR1 LGHDT and CDR2 YNNKEL (reference sequence). The CDR3 sequence is CASSPPGQGYSPLHF. DNA of the CDR3: TGTGCCAGCAGCCCGCCGGGACAGGGGTATTCACCCCTCCACTTT. The full variable domain, completed using reference TRBV3-1 and TRBJ1-6, is DTAVSQTPKYLVTQMGNDKSIKCEQNLGHDTMYWYKQDSKKFLKIMFSYNNKELIINETVPNRFSPKSPDKAHLNLHINSLELGDSAVYFCASSPPGQGYSPLHFGNGTRLTVT.

J is TRBJ1-3 and V is TRBV29-1; D not certain. V gave up 4 bases and J gave up 4 bases, with 14 bases separating them. Germline CDR1 reads SQVTM; CDR2 reads ANQGSEA. The CDR3 has 14 residues. CDR3 DNA sequence: TGCAGCGTTGGCCATGCGGTTGGGGGAAACACCATATATTTT. Amino acids: CSVGHAVGGNTIYF.

The rearrangement links TRBV7-7 to TRBJ2-3; D tentatively reads TRBD1 or TRBD2 (5 bases each). Between the trimmed V and J ends, which lost 0 bases and 4 bases, there was a span of 11 bases. CDR1 is SSHAT, CDR2 FNYEAQ, per germline (reference sequence). CDR3 length: 15 residues. The DNA for the CDR3 is TGTGCCAGCAGCTTAGCACTAGGGGACGCAGATACGCAGTATTTT. Residues: CASSLALGDADTQYF.

In its sample, this clonotype was seen many times. This chain links TRBV20-1 with TRBJ1-5; D may be TRBD1 (5 bases). The V end was cut by 3 bases, the J end by 2 bases, with 11 bases between. Looked up from germline, CDR1 is DFQATT and CDR2 is SNEGSKA (reference sequence). The CDR3 loop spans 14 amino acids. CDR3 bases: TGCAGTGCTAGGGACGGGGGAGGCAATCAGCCCCAGCATTTT. It encodes CSARDGGGNQPQHF.

In its sample, this clonotype was seen a few times. CDR3 in amino acids: CASSLGQLKDEQFF. The DNA for the CDR3 is TGCGCCAGCAGCTTGGGACAATTGAAGGATGAGCAGTTCTTC. This sequence joins TRBV5-1 and TRBJ2-1; D is ambiguous. The CDR3 is 14 residues long. Between the trimmed V and J ends, which lost 0 bases and 8 bases, there was a span of 12 bases. Germline CDR1 SGHRS, CDR2 YFSETQ.